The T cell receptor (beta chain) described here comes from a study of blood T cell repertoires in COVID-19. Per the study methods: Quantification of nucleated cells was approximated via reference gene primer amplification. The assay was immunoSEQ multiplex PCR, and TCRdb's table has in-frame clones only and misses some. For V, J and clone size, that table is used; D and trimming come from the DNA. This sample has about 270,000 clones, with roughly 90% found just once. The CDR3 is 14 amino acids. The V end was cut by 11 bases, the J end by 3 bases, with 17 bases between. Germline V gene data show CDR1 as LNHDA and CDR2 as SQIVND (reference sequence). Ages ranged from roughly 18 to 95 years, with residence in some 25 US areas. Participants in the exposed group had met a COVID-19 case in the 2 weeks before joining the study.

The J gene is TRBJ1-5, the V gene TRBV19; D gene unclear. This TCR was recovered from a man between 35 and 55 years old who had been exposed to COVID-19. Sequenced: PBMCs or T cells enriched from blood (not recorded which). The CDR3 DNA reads TGTGCCGCAGGCGGGTTAGCGAACAATCAGCCCCAGCATTTT. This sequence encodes CAAGGLANNQPQHF.